The clone carrying this TCR beta chain has only one observation. Its antigen is unknown. V was clipped by 5 bases and J by 5 bases; unmatched bases: 7. This CDR3 is built from 14 residues. Germline V gives CDR1 MNHEY, CDR2 SMNVEV (reference sequence). These data originate in a study of blood T cells in healthy people across ages. For the study at large: T cells yielded about one barcoded beta molecule per two cells through template switching.

A sample-barcoded 5' primer and a J-beta primer mix were used in a second PCR of roughly 7 to 11 cycles. Each cDNA was tagged by a template-switch adaptor containing 12 random nucleotides. TCRdb analysed the 5' RACE reads with MiXCR anew, one entry per CDR3 protein. The top ten clones hold about 6.7% of a sample with around 1.5 million distinct CDR3 sequences, around 59% of them seen once. Isolated PBMCs totaled at least 7 million in each sample. The study, taken as a whole, reports: The authors considered diversity estimates from one million T cells to be underestimates.

Sequencing was carried out using blood. The gene calls are TRBV27 and TRBJ2-3; 7 nucleotides align to TRBD2. The clonotype originates from a man younger than 30 in good health. The CDR3 region is CASSSGGGLDTQYF. In DNA, the CDR3 is TGTGCCAGCAGTAGTGGGGGGGGGTTAGATACGCAGTATTTT.